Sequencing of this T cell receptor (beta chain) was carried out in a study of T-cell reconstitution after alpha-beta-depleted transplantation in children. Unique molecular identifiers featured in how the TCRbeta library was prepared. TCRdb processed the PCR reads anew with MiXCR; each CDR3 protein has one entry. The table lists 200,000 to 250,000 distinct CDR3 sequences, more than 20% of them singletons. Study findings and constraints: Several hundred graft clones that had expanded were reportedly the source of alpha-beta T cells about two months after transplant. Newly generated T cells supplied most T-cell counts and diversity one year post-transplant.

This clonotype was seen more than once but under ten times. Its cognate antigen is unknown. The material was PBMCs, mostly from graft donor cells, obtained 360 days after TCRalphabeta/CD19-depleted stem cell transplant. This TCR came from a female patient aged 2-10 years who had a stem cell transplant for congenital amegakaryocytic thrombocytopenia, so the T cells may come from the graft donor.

CDR3 amino acids: CASSAGQGESGELFF. CDR3 nucleotide sequence: TGCGCCAGCAGCGCCGGACAGGGCGAGTCCGGGGAGCTGTTTTTT. The chain carries TRBV5-1 and TRBJ2-2, with 8 bases fitting TRBD1. Unmatched junction bases numbered 8, after V lost 4 bases and J lost 6 bases. The CDR3 runs 15 residues. CDR1 SGHRS and CDR2 YFSETQ come from the germline V gene.